This TCR beta chain appears in the sequencing data of a study of shared clonotypes between healthy human individuals. Looked up from germline, CDR1 is SGHTA and CDR2 is FQGNSA. V dropped 6 bases and J dropped 2 bases, with 21 bases sitting between them. The CDR3 totals 17 residues. Points from the study as a whole: A handful of donors held 5% to 5.5% of naive CD4 clonotypes in common. Non-shared clonotypes displayed generation probabilities falling below those of clonotypes present in all four donors.

Naive CD8 cells comprised CD45RO-negative, CCR7-positively selected cells, excluding terminally differentiated effector memory CD45RA+ cells. The sample holds one count of this clone. As yet, its antigen is unknown. Splitting of each subset's genomic DNA was done evenly across several immunoSEQ plates. Libraries were prepared by immunoSEQ multiplex PCR; TCRdb keeps only in-frame clonotypes and omits some of them. The repertoire holds under 1 million clones, with about 91% as singletons. The genes are TRBV7-2 and TRBJ2-3, with TRBD2 as a possible D gene (6 bases). The sequencing input was naive CD8+ T cells sorted from blood. The receptor's source is a man aged 25 to 40 in good health. The CDR3: CASSYYLAEGPTDTQYF. The CDR3 nucleotides read TGTGCCAGCAGTTACTATTTAGCGGAGGGCCCCACAGATACGCAGTATTTT.